The sequence of this TCR beta chain was determined in a study of technical replicates of blood from several donors. Libraries were prepared by immunoSEQ multiplex PCR; TCRdb keeps only in-frame clonotypes and omits some of them. Of about 54,000 clones listed, less than 95% are singletons. With V trimmed by 6 bases and J by 2 bases, 13 bases remained unmatched. Germline values: CDR1 MDHEN, CDR2 SYDVKM. The CDR3 loop spans 16 amino acids. What was sequenced was T cells isolated from PBMCs. The clonotype was recovered from a human donor in good health. The chain carries TRBV28 and TRBJ2-7, with 7 bases matching TRBD1. The CDR3 protein is CASSSYGDRGTYEQYF. CDR3 in DNA: TGTGCCAGCAGCTCTTACGGGGACAGAGGGACCTACGAGCAGTACTTC.